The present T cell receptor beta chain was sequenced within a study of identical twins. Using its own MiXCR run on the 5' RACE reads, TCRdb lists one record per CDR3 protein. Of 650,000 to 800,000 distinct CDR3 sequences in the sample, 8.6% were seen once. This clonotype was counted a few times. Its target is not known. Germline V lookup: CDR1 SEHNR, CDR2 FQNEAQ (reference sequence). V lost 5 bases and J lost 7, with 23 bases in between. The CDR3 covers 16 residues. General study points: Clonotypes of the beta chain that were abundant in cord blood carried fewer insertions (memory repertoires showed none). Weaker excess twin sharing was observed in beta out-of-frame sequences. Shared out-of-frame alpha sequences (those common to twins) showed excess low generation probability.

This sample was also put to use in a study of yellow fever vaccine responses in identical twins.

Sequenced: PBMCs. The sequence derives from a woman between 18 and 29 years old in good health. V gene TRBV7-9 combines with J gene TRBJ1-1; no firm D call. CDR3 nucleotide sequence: TGTGCCAGCAGCCATAGAGGGCCGCCCGGAGCTTATGAAGCTTTCTTT. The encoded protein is CASSHRGPPGAYEAFF. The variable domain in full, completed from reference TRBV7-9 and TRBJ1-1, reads DTGVSQNPRHKITKRGQNVTFRCDPISEHNRLYWYRQTLGQGPEFLTYFQNEAQLEKSRLLSDRFSAERPKGSFSTLEIQRTEQGDSAMYLCASSHRGPPGAYEAFFGQGTRLTVV.